Listed here is a single TCR beta chain. The sample comes from a study of blood T cell repertoires in COVID-19. J was trimmed by 6 bases and V by 7 bases; bases with no gene match: 9. The CDR3 has 14 amino acids. Germline V gives CDR1 SNHLY, CDR2 FYNNEI. Data came from immunoSEQ multiplex PCR; TCRdb stores just in-frame clones and leaves some out. Among 60,000 to 65,000 clones listed, about 73% were seen once. Specimen: peripheral blood. This chain connects TRBV2 to TRBJ2-3; 8 nucleotides line up with TRBD2. The receptor was derived from a woman older than 75 with acute or convalescent COVID-19. CDR3 nucleotide sequence: TGTGCCAGCATACCAGCGGGAGAGGTTGATACGCAGTATTTT. Translation: CASIPAGEVDTQYF.